This T cell receptor (beta chain) was documented in a study of blood T cell repertoires in COVID-19. Study in general: Acute and convalescent COVID-19 samples came from the United States, Italy and Spain.

Source study methods: Nucleated cell counts were estimated from reference gene primer amplification. Sequencing was performed with immunoSEQ multiplex PCR; in TCRdb, only in-frame clones are kept and a portion is missing. Clone size and V and J calls were adopted from that table, with D and trimming inferred from the DNA. The table shows around 400,000 clones, with roughly 91% occurring only once. V shed 4 bases and J shed 3 bases, with 15 bases lying between them. The CDR3 consists of 16 residues. Germline V gene sequence: CDR1 ENHRY, CDR2 SYGVKD. In terms of age and location, participants ranged from about 18 to 95 years and lived in approximately 26 US areas. Cohort 3 recovered donors had two negative PCRs, clearance, or symptom resolution.

This clonotype was obtained from a woman aged 25 to 45 who had recovered from COVID-19. The chain combines TRBV10-3 with TRBJ1-4; D is unresolved. The sample taken for sequencing was PBMCs or T cells enriched from blood (not recorded which). Written as DNA, the CDR3 is TGTGCCATCAGTGGGGGTCGGGAGGGCGCTAATGAAAAACTGTTTTTT. Protein sequence: CAISGGREGANEKLFF.